Sequencing of this TCR beta chain was carried out in a study of control samples from healthy donors and cancer patients. The CDR3 length is 14 residues. Germline values: CDR1 SGHTA, CDR2 FQGNSA. V was trimmed by 4 bases and J by 0 bases, leaving 6 bases between them. The table came from immunoSEQ multiplex PCR; TCRdb's copy has only in-frame clones and leaves some out. The data show some 120,000 clones, with more than 70% seen just once and over 2.5% held by the top ten. This chain joins TRBV7-2 and TRBJ1-4; D ambiguous. This receptor was obtained from a man in his 60s in good health. The sequencing sample was made of blood. CDR3 bases: TGTGCCAGCAGCTCGTCGGCAACTAATGAAAAACTGTTTTTT. Its protein product is CASSSSATNEKLFF. The whole variable domain, filled in from reference TRBV7-2 and TRBJ1-4, reads GAGVSQSPSNKVTEKGKDVELRCDPISGHTALYWYRQSLGQGLEFLIYFQGNSAPDKSGLPSDRFSAERTGGSVSTLTIQRTQQEDSAVYLCASSSSATNEKLFFGSGTQLSVL.